Here is one TCR beta chain with its context. What it binds is not known. The record originates from a study of T cells in Graves' hyperthyroidism and ophthalmopathy. Study-level results: Using 13 V-J features, a model discriminated ophthalmopathy from stable hyperthyroidism.

Patients were excluded because of uncontrolled infection, other autoimmune disease, pregnancy or lactation. An approximately 9.4 ml volume of fresh peripheral blood provided the PBMCs. Trimming took 3 bases from V and 0 from J; bases not matched to a gene: 8. Looked up from germline, CDR1 is LGHNT and CDR2 is FRNRAP. The CDR3 extends over 16 amino acids. Amplification of TCR beta CDR3 regions was performed using RNA transcripts as template. An initial round of RT-PCR targeting the TCR CDR3 relied on the HTBI primer set. TCRdb recomputed calls from the multiplex PCR reads with MiXCR, one row per CDR3 protein. This sample carries some 350,000 distinct CDR3 sequences, 19% of them seen once, and the ten largest clones take 3.7%.

Sequencing used blood. This clonotype originated in a woman between 18 and 29 years old with Graves' hyperthyroidism. The rearrangement uses TRBV12-5 and TRBJ2-7; 7 bases align to TRBD2. This CDR3 reads CASGLGGLAVSYEQYF. The CDR3 DNA follows: TGTGCTAGTGGTTTAGGAGGGCTAGCGGTCTCCTACGAGCAGTACTTC.